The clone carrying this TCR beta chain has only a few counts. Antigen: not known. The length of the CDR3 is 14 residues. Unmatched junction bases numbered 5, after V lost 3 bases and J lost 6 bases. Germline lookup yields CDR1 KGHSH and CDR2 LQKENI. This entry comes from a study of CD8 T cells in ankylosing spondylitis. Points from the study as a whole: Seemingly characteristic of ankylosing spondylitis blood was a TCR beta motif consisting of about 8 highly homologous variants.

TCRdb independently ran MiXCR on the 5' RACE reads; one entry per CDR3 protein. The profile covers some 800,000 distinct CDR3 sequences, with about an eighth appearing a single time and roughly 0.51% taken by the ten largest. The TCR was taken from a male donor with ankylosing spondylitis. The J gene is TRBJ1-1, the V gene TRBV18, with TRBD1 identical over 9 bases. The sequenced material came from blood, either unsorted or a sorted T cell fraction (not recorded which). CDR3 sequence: CASSPRTGDAEAFF. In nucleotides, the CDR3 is TGTGCCAGCTCACCCAGGACAGGGGACGCTGAAGCTTTCTTT.